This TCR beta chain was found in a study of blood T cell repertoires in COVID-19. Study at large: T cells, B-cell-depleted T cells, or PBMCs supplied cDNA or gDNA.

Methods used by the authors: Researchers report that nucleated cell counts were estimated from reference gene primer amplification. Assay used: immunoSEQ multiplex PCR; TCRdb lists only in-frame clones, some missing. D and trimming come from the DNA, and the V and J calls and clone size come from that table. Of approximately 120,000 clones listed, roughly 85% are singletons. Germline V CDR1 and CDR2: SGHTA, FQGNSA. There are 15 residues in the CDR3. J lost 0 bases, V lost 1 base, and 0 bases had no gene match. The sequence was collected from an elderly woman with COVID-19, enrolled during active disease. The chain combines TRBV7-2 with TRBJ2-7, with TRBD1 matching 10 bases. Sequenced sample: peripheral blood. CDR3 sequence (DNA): TGTGCCAGCAGCTTAGGGGACAGGGGCTCCTACGAGCAGTACTTC. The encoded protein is CASSLGDRGSYEQYF. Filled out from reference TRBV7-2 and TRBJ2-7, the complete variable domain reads GAGVSQSPSNKVTEKGKDVELRCDPISGHTALYWYRQSLGQGLEFLIYFQGNSAPDKSGLPSDRFSAERTGGSVSTLTIQRTQQEDSAVYLCASSLGDRGSYEQYFGPGTRLTVT.